The next 25 T cell receptor beta chains were all read from a single sample in a study of blood T cells in healthy people across ages. A second PCR, run for about 6 to 12 cycles, used a sample-barcoded 5' primer plus a J-beta primer mix. Via MiXCR, TCRdb re-called the 5' RACE reads, giving one row per CDR3 protein. The sample lists around 1.5 million distinct CDR3 sequences, about 31% occurring once. Sequences were obtained from blood. The origin of the receptors is a woman in her 30s in good health.

The chain links TRBV18 to TRBJ2-3; 8 bases map to TRBD2. This CDR3 contains 16 residues. V was pared by 0 bases and J by 2 bases, with 4 bases of the junction left unmatched. The germline V gene has CDR1 KGHSH and CDR2 LQKENI. The CDR3 coding sequence is TGTGCCAGCTCACCACCGAGCGGGGGAATCACAGATACGCAGTATTTT. Residues: CASSPPSGGITDTQYF.

This clonotype was seen a handful of times. V gene TRBV10-3 combines with J gene TRBJ1-6; D not certain. The germline V and J ends were trimmed by 8 bases and 9 bases, with 11 bases remaining between them. Germline-derived CDR1 and CDR2 are ENHRY and SYGVKD. The CDR3 has 12 residues. As DNA, the CDR3 is TGTGCCATCGGCAGTGGCGTTTCACCCCTCCACTTT. Translated: CAIGSGVSPLHF.

This clonotype was detected a few times. The chain has TRBV10-3 and TRBJ1-2; 9 nucleotides align to TRBD1. J lost 8 bases, V lost 7 bases, and 14 bases had no gene match. CDR3 length: 15 amino acids. From germline, CDR1 is ENHRY and CDR2 SYGVKD. CDR3 in amino acids: CAITDSTGGYEGYTF. The CDR3 nucleotides read TGTGCCATCACCGATTCGACAGGGGGTTATGAGGGCTACACCTTC.

The chain uses TRBV20-1 and TRBJ1-1, with D possibly matching TRBD1 (6 bases). This CDR3 has 17 residues. The germline V gene has CDR1 DFQATT and CDR2 SNEGSKA (reference sequence). The CDR3 reads CRTRGGLLTRTDTEAFF. Written as DNA, the CDR3 is TGCAGGACAAGAGGGGGGCTTCTGACTAGAACTGACACTGAAGCTTTCTTT.

At least ten counts were recorded for this clonotype. This chain links TRBV9 with TRBJ2-7; 10 positions match TRBD2. This CDR3 contains 14 residues. The junction had 6 bases not matched to a gene; V was cut back by 3 bases and J by 6 bases. Looked up from germline, CDR1 is SGDLS and CDR2 is YYNGEE. The CDR3 reads CASSALAGGSEQYF. Written as DNA, the CDR3 is TGTGCCAGCAGCGCATTAGCGGGAGGAAGCGAGCAGTACTTC.

Ten or more counts support this clonotype. This sequence joins TRBV10-3 and TRBJ2-1; 12 nucleotides align to TRBD2. With V trimmed by 10 bases and J by 9 bases, 10 bases remained unmatched. This CDR3 spans 14 amino acids. The germline CDR1 and CDR2 sequences are ENHRY and SYGVKD. Here the CDR3 DNA reads TGTGCCACCGGGAAACTAGCGGGGGGTTCTGAGCAGTTCTTC. Amino acids: CATGKLAGGSEQFF.

This clonotype was observed a few times. The rearrangement joins TRBV6-6 to TRBJ2-7; D remains ambiguous. V was pared by 11 bases and J by 3 bases, with 20 bases between. This CDR3 comprises 14 residues. Germline-derived CDR1 and CDR2 are MNHNY and SVGAGI (reference sequence). The CDR3 nucleotides are TGTGCCTCTATGAAGTTAGCAGAGAACTACGAGCAGTACTTC. This gives the protein CASMKLAENYEQYF.

The chain employs TRBV27 and TRBJ2-1; perhaps TRBD2 as D (5 bases). From germline, CDR1 is MNHEY and CDR2 SMNVEV (reference sequence). The CDR3 consists of 16 residues. Trimming removed 6 bases from V and 0 bases from J, with 15 bases in between. The CDR3 loop reads CASSPQLGGSYNEQFF. As DNA, the CDR3 is TGTGCCAGCAGCCCCCAACTAGGCGGCTCCTACAATGAGCAGTTCTTC.

The chain is built from TRBV27 and TRBJ2-7, with a possible D match to TRBD1 (6 bases). CDR1 is MNHEY, CDR2 SMNVEV, per germline (reference sequence). The CDR3 has 13 amino acids. Trimming removed 8 bases at V and 2 bases at J, with 13 bases between. In nucleotides, the CDR3 is TGTGCCAGCGGCCTTTGGGGGCCCTACGAGCAGTACTTC. It translates to CASGLWGPYEQYF.

The CDR3 loop is CASSVGSGVDTQYF. The CDR3, as DNA: TGTGCCAGCAGCGTAGGTAGCGGGGTAGATACGCAGTATTTT. The genes are TRBV9 and TRBJ2-3; 8 bases are shared with TRBD2. CDR3 length: 14 amino acids. With V trimmed by 0 bases and J by 5 bases, 2 bases remained unmatched. The germline V gene has CDR1 SGDLS and CDR2 YYNGEE. Full variable domain (rest looked up from reference TRBV9 and TRBJ2-3): DSGVTQTPKHLITATGQRVTLRCSPRSGDLSVYWYQQSLDQGLQFLIQYYNGEERAKGNILERFSAQQFPDLHSELNLSSLELGDSALYFCASSVGSGVDTQYFGPGTRLTVL.

The J gene is TRBJ2-1, the V gene TRBV6-5; TRBD2 matches 7 bases. Germline-derived CDR1 and CDR2 are MNHEY and SVGAGI. Germline trimming cut 0 bases from V and 7 bases from J; bases unmatched to any gene: 6. The CDR3 consists of 15 residues. CDR3 coding DNA: TGTGCCAGCAGTTACTCGAAACTAGCGCTGAATGAGCAGTTCTTC. It is translated as CASSYSKLALNEQFF.

This clonotype was seen a handful of times. The genes are TRBV20-1 and TRBJ2-7; TRBD1 is a possible D gene (6 bases). Trimming removed 5 bases from V and 3 bases from J, with 17 bases in between. The CDR3 loop spans 14 amino acids. The germline gives CDR1 DFQATT, CDR2 SNEGSKA (reference sequence). Here the CDR3 reads CSAGRGSNFYEQYF. The CDR3 coding sequence is TGCAGTGCTGGAAGGGGGTCCAATTTCTACGAGCAGTACTTC.

This clonotype was detected a few times. V usage is TRBV20-1 and J usage is TRBJ2-6; 14 bases match TRBD2. This CDR3 comprises 19 residues. The germline V gene encodes CDR1 DFQATT and CDR2 SNEGSKA (reference sequence). The V gene end was trimmed by 2 bases and the J gene end by 1 base; junction bases not matched to a gene: 7. For the CDR3, the DNA is TGCAGTGCTAGACACTCAGGGACTAGCGGGAGTTCTGGGGCCAACGTCCTGACTTTC. This translates into CSARHSGTSGSSGANVLTF.

The rearrangement joins TRBV2 to TRBJ2-3; 10 positions agree with TRBD2. Germline CDR1 and CDR2: SNHLY and FYNNEI. After removal of 5 bases from V and 6 bases from J, the junction contained 11 bases not matched to a gene. CDR3 length: 16 residues. CDR3: CASSSSSGSSEDTQYF. CDR3 sequence (DNA): TGTGCCAGCAGTTCATCTAGCGGGAGTTCGGAGGATACGCAGTATTTT.

Remarks on this clonotype: A much larger clone sits a single nucleotide away, making a read error possible. The chain combines TRBV5-1 with TRBJ2-3; 9 nucleotides agree with TRBD2. The CDR3 spans 14 residues. Per germline, CDR1 SGHRS and CDR2 YFSETQ. CDR3 nucleotides: TGCGCCAGCAGCTTCGGGACTAGCACAGATACGCGGTATTTT. Its translation: CASSFGTSTDTRYF.

The J gene is TRBJ2-1, the V gene TRBV5-1; D might be TRBD2 (6 bases). The germline V gene encodes CDR1 SGHRS and CDR2 YFSETQ. V was clipped by 3 bases and J by 0 bases, with 13 bases between them. The CDR3 covers 16 residues. In nucleotides, the CDR3 is TGCGCCAGCAGCTGGACTACCCTCAGCTCCTACAATGAGCAGTTCTTC. Its translation: CASSWTTLSSYNEQFF.

This chain joins TRBV4-1 and TRBJ2-3; no definite D call. The length of the CDR3 is 15 residues. V lost 1 base and J lost 2, with 10 bases in between. Germline V gene data show CDR1 as MGHRA and CDR2 as YSYEKL. The CDR3 DNA is TGCGCCAGCAGCCAAGGAGAAGCCTTCACAGATACGCAGTATTTT. Its protein is CASSQGEAFTDTQYF.

The sample holds a few counts of this clonotype. The chain employs TRBV6-2 or TRBV6-3 and TRBJ2-3; D possibly corresponds to TRBD2 (6 bases). CDR1 is MNHEY and CDR2 is SVGEGT in the germline V gene. The V gene lost 2 bases and the J gene lost 0 bases, with 15 bases spanning the gap. This CDR3 has 17 amino acids. The chain's CDR3 is CASSYPLGSGSTDTQYF. Here the CDR3 DNA reads TGTGCCAGCAGTTACCCTCTGGGCAGCGGGAGCACAGATACGCAGTATTTT.

This clonotype was counted a few times. The V and J genes are TRBV27 and TRBJ2-7; 8 nucleotides align to TRBD1. The end of the DNA aligns better with TRBJ2-5, so the J call may be wrong. This CDR3 has 14 residues. Germline CDR1 reads MNHEY; CDR2 reads SMNVEV (reference sequence). CDR3 residues: CASSLAGGAQTQYF. The CDR3 nucleotides read TGTGCCAGCAGTTTGGCAGGGGGCGCACAGACCCAGTACTTC.

This clonotype was picked up a small number of times. The chain links TRBV20-1 to TRBJ2-3; TRBD2 matches at 8 bases. Germline CDR1 DFQATT, CDR2 SNEGSKA (reference sequence). With V trimmed by 6 bases and J by 0 bases, 14 bases remained unmatched. The CDR3 consists of 17 residues. The CDR3 spells CSAPGLDPKRSTDTQYF. Written as DNA, the CDR3 is TGCAGTGCGCCGGGACTAGATCCTAAAAGAAGCACAGATACGCAGTATTTT.

Details on this clonotype: The junction differs from germline at one of its ends, possibly a read error. The genes are TRBV13 and TRBJ2-3; 8 nucleotides align to TRBD1. The V gene's germline CDR1 is PRHDT and CDR2 FYEKMQ (reference sequence). The CDR3 sequence is 17 residues long. CDR3 coding DNA: TGTGCCGGCAGCCTTCGGACAGGGCAAGGGGAGAGGGATACGCAGTATTTT. Protein: CAGSLRTGQGERDTQYF.

The gene calls are TRBV10-3 and TRBJ2-3; the match to TRBD2 covers 10 bases. With 10 bases clipped from V and 2 bases from J, the junction kept 3 bases outside the gene matches. Germline CDR1 ENHRY, CDR2 SYGVKD. The CDR3 extends over 13 amino acids. The CDR3 sequence: CATTSGDTDTQYF. The CDR3 DNA reads as TGTGCCACAACTAGCGGGGACACAGATACGCAGTATTTT.

The count of this clonotype is one. With a much larger clone just one base away, this may be a read error. The chain uses TRBV29-1 and TRBJ2-7; D tentatively reads TRBD1 or TRBD2 (6 bases each). CDR1 SQVTM and CDR2 ANQGSEA come from the germline V gene. The CDR3 spans 12 residues. V shed 1 base and J shed 5 bases, with 9 bases lying between them. The CDR3 reads CSVEGGADEQYF. CDR3 nucleotides: TGCAGCGTTGAAGGGGGGGCCGACGAGCAGTACTTC.

The sample holds one count of this clonotype. This sequence joins TRBV10-3 and TRBJ1-2; TRBD1 agrees at 8 bases. CDR3 length: 13 amino acids. Trimming removed 10 bases from V and 4 bases from J; junction bases left unmatched: 8. The V gene's germline CDR1 is ENHRY and CDR2 SYGVKD. The CDR3 sequence: CATSYGTGYGYTF. The CDR3 DNA is TGTGCCACTTCCTACGGGACAGGCTATGGCTACACCTTC.

In regard to this clonotype: An end of the junction does not agree with germline; a read error may underlie this. V usage is TRBV20-1 and J usage is TRBJ2-3, with 9 bases matching TRBD2. Germline loops: CDR1 DFQATT, CDR2 SNEGSKA (reference sequence). This CDR3 has 15 residues. Here the CDR3 DNA reads TGCAGTGCTAGGCTTAGCGGGGGTAGCACAGATGCGCAGTATTTT. Translating gives CSARLSGGSTDAQYF.